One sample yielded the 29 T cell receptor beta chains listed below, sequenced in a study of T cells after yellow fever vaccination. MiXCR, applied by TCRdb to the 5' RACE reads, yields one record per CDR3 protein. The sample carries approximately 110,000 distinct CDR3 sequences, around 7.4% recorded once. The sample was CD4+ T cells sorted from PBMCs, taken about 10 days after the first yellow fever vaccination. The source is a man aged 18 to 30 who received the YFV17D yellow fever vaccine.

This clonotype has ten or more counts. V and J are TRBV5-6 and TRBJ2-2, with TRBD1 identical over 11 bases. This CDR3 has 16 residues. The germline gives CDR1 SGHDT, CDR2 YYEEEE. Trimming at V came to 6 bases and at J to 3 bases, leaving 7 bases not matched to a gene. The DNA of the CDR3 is TGTGCCAGCACCTTCCTGGGACAGGGGGACACCGGGGAGCTGTTTTTT. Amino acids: CASTFLGQGDTGELFF.

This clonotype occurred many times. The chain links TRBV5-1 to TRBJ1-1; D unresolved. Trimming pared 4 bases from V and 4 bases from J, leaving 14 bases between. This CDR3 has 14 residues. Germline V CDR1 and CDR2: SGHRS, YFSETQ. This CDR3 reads CASSTQSSATEAFF. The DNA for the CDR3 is TGCGCCAGCAGCACCCAGTCCAGCGCCACTGAAGCTTTCTTT.

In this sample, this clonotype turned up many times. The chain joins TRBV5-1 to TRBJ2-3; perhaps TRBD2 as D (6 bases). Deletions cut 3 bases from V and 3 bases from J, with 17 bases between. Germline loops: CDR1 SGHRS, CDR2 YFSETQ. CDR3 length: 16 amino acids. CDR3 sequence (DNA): TGCGCCAGCAGCTCCGGGACTGGCGGTGGGACAGATACGCAGTATTTT. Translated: CASSSGTGGGTDTQYF.

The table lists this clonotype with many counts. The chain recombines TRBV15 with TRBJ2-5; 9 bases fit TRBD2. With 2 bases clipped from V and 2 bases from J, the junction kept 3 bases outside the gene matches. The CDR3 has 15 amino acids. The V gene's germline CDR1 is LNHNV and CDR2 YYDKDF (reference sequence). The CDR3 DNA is TGTGCCACCAGCAGATTCAGCGGGGGGCAAGAGACCCAGTACTTC. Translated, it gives CATSRFSGGQETQYF.

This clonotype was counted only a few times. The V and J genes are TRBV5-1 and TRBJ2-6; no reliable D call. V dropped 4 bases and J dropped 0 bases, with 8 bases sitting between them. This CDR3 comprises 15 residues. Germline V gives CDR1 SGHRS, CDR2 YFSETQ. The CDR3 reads CASSAAYSGANVLTF. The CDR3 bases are TGCGCCAGCAGCGCGGCTTACTCTGGGGCCAACGTCCTGACTTTC.

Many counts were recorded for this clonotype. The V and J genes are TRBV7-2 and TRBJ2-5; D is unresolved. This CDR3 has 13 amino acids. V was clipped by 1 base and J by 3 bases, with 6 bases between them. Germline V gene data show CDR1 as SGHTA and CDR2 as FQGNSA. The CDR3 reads CASSLVRKETQYF. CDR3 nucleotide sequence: TGTGCCAGCAGCTTAGTAAGGAAAGAGACCCAGTACTTC.

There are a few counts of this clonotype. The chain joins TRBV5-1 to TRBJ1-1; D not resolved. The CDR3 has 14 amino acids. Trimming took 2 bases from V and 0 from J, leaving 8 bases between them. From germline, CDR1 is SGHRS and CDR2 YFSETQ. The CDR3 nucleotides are TGCGCCAGCAGCTTTAACGACATGAACACTGAAGCTTTCTTT. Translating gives CASSFNDMNTEAFF.

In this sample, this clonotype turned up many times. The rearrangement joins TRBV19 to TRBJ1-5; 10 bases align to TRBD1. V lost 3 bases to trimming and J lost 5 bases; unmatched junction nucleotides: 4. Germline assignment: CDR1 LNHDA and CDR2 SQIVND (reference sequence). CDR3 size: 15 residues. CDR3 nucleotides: TGTGCCAGTAGTATCCCGGGACAGGGGTATCAGCCCCAGCATTTT. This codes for CASSIPGQGYQPQHF.

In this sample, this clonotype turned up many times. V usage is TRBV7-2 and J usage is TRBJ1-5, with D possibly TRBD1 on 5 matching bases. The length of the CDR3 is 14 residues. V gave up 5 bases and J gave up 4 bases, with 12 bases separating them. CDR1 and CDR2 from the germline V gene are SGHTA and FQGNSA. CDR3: CASSPGTGNQPQHF. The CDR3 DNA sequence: TGTGCCAGCAGCCCTGGGACGGGGAATCAGCCCCAGCATTTT.

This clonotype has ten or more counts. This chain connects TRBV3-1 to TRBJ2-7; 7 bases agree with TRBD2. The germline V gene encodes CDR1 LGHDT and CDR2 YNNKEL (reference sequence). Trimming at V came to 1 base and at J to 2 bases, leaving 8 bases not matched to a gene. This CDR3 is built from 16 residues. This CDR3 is CASSQGAGVIPYEQYF. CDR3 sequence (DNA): TGTGCCAGCAGCCAAGGGGCGGGAGTAATCCCCTACGAGCAGTACTTC.

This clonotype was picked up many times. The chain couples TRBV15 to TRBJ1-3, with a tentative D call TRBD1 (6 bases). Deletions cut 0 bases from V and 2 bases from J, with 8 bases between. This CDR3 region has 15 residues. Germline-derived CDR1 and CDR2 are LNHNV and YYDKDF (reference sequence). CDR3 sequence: CATSRDKGAGNTIYF. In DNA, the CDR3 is TGTGCCACCAGCAGAGACAAGGGGGCTGGAAACACCATATATTTT.

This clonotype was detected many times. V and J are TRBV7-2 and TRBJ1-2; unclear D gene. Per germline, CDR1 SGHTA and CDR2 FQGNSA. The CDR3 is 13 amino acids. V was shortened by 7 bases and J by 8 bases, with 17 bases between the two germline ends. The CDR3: CASTFTPGRGYTF. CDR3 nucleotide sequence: TGTGCCAGCACCTTTACCCCTGGTCGAGGCTACACCTTC.

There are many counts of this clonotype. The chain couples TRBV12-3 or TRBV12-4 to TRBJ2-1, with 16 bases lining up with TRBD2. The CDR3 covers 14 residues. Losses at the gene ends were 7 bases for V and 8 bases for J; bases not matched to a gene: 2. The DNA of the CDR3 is TGTGCCAGCACGGGACTAGCGGGGGGGCATGAGCAGTTCTTC. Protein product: CASTGLAGGHEQFF.

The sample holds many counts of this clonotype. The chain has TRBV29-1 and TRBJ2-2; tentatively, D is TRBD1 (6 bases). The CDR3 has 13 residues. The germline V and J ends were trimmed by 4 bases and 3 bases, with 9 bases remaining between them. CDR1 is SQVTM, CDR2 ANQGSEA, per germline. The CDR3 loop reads CSVAKGDTGELFF. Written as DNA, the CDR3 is TGCAGCGTTGCTAAGGGGGACACCGGGGAGCTGTTTTTT.

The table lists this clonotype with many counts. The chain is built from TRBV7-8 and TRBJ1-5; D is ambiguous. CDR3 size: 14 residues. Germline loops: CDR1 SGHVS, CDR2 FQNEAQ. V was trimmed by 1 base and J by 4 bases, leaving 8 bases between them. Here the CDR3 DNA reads TGTGCCAGCAGCTTAGGCAGCCGTAATCAGCCCCAGCATTTT. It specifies CASSLGSRNQPQHF.

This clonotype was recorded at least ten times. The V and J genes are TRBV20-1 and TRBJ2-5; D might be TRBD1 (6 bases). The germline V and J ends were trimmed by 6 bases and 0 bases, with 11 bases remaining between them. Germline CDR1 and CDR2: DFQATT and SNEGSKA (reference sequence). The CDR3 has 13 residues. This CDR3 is CSAEDRHQETQYF. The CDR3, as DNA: TGCAGTGCCGAGGACAGACACCAAGAGACCCAGTACTTC.

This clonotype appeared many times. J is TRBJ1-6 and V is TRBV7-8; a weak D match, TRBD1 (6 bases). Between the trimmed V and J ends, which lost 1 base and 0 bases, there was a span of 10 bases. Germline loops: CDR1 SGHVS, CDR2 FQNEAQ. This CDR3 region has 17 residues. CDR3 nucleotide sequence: TGTGCCAGCAGCTTAGTCCAGGGGAGCTCCTATAATTCACCCCTCCACTTT. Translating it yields CASSLVQGSSYNSPLHF.

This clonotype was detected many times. The DNA for the CDR3 is TGTGCCAGCAGTCCCCCCCGACAGGGGGGCGAGACCCAGTACTTC. Amino acids: CASSPPRQGGETQYF. The gene calls are TRBV25-1 and TRBJ2-5, with 9 bases matching TRBD1. The CDR3 has 15 amino acids. J lost 5 bases, V lost 5 bases, and 9 bases had no gene match. CDR1 is MGHDK and CDR2 is SYGVNS in the germline V gene.

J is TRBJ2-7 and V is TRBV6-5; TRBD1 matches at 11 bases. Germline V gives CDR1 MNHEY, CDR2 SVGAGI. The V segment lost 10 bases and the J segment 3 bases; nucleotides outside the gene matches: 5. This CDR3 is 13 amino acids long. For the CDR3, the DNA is TGTGCCACCACCGGGACAGGGGGCTACGAGCAGTACTTC. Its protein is CATTGTGGYEQYF.

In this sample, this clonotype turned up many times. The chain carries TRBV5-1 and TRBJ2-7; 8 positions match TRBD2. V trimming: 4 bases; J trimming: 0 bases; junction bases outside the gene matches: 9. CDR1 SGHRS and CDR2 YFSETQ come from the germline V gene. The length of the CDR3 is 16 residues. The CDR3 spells CASSLLAGGSSYEQYF. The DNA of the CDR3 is TGCGCCAGCAGCCTCCTCGCGGGGGGTAGCTCCTACGAGCAGTACTTC. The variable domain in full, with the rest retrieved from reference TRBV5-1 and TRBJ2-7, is KAGVTQTPRYLIKTRGQQVTLSCSPISGHRSVSWYQQTPGQGLQFLFEYFSETQRNKGNFPGRFSGRQFSNSRSEMNVSTLELGDSALYLCASSLLAGGSSYEQYFGPGTRLTVT.

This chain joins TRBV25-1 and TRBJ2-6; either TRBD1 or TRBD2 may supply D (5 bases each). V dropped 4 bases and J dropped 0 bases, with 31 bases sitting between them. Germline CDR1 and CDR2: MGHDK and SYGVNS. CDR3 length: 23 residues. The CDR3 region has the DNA TGTGCCAGCAGTGCACGCCGGGACGACCAAAGCCTCATCCTTCTCTCTGGGGCCAACGTCCTGACTTTC. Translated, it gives CASSARRDDQSLILLSGANVLTF. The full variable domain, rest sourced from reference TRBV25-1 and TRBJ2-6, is EADIYQTPRYLVIGTGKKITLECSQTMGHDKMYWYQQDPGMELHLIHYSYGVNSTEKGDLSSESTVSRIRTEHFPLTLESARPSHTSQYLCASSARRDDQSLILLSGANVLTFGAGSRLTVL.

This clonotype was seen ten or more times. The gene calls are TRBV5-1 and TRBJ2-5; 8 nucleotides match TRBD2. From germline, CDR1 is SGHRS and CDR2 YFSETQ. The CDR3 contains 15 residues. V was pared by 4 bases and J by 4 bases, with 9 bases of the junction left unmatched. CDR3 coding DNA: TGCGCCAGCAGCATGGGACTAGTGAGTGGAGAGACCCAGTACTTC. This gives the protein CASSMGLVSGETQYF. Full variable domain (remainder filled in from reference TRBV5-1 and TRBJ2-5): KAGVTQTPRYLIKTRGQQVTLSCSPISGHRSVSWYQQTPGQGLQFLFEYFSETQRNKGNFPGRFSGRQFSNSRSEMNVSTLELGDSALYLCASSMGLVSGETQYFGPGTRLLVL.

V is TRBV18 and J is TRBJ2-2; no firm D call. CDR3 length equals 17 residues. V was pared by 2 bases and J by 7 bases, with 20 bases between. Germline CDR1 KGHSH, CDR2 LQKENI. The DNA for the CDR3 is TGTGCCAGCTCACCAGTTTTGGCAGGAAATAATTTCGGGGAGCTGTTTTTT. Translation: CASSPVLAGNNFGELFF.

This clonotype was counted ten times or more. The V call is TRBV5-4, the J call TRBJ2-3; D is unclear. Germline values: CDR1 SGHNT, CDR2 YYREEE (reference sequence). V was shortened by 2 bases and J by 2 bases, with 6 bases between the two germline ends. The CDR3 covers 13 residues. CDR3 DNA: TGTGCCAGCAGCTTTCAAGTCACAGATACGCAGTATTTT. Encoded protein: CASSFQVTDTQYF.

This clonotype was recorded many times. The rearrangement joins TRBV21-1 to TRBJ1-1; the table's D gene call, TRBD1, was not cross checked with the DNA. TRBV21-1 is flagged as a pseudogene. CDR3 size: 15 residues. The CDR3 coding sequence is TGTGCCAGCAGCAAAGAGCGACAGCTATACACTGAAGCTTTCTTT. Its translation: CASSKERQLYTEAFF.

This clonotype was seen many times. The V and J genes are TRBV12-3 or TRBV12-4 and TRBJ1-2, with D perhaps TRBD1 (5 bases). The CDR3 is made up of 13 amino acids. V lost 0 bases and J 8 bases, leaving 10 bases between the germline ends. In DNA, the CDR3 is TGTGCCAGCAGTTTAGCCAGGGTGGGGGGCTACACCTTC. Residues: CASSLARVGGYTF.

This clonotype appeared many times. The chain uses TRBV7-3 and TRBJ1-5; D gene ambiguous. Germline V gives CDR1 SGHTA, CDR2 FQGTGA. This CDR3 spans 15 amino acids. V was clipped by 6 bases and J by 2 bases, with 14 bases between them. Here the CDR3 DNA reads TGTGCCAGCAGGCCCGAAGGTAAGGGCAATCAGCCCCAGCATTTT. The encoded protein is CASRPEGKGNQPQHF. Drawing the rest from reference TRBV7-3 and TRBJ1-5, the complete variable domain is GAGVSQTPSNKVTEKGKYVELRCDPISGHTALYWYRQSLGQGPEFLIYFQGTGAADDSGLPNDRFFAVRPEGSVSTLKIQRTERGDSAVYLCASRPEGKGNQPQHFGDGTRLSIL.

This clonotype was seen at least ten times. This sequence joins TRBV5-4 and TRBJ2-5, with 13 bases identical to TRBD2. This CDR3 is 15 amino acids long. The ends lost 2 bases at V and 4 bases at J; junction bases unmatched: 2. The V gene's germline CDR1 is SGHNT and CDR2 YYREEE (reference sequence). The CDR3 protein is CASSFTSGGAETQYF. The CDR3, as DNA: TGTGCCAGCAGCTTTACTAGCGGGGGGGCAGAGACCCAGTACTTC.

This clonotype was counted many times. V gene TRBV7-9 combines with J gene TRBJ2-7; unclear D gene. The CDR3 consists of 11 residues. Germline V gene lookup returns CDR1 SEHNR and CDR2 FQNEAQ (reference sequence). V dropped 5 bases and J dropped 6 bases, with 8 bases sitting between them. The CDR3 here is CASSARVEQYF. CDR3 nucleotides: TGTGCCAGCAGCGCTCGCGTCGAGCAGTACTTC. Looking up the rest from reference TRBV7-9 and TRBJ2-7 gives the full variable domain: DTGVSQNPRHKITKRGQNVTFRCDPISEHNRLYWYRQTLGQGPEFLTYFQNEAQLEKSRLLSDRFSAERPKGSFSTLEIQRTEQGDSAMYLCASSARVEQYFGPGTRLTVT.